Described below is a single T cell receptor (beta chain) sequence and its context. The antigen remains undetermined. Genomic DNA was employed as the template in profiling TCR beta VDJ and CDR3. TCRdb independently ran MiXCR on the reads; one entry per CDR3 protein. This table has about 160,000 distinct CDR3 sequences, over 55% appearing once. Patients chosen for sequencing had CD8+CD57+ cells that had expanded, as shown by flow cytometry. The data stem from a study of CD8+CD57+ T cells in acquired aplastic anemia. Study-wide context: The sorted CD4+ and CD8+ cells yielded an average approximately 3.2 ug of DNA. Study-wide points: For CD8+ Simpson's diversity, patients and controls showed no significant difference.

CDR1 and CDR2 (germline): DFQATT, SNEGSKA (reference sequence). Trimming stripped 3 bases from V and 12 bases from J, with 12 bases between. The CDR3 extends over 11 amino acids. The sequencing sample was made of sorted CD4+, CD8+, or CD8+CD57+ T cells (not recorded which) from PBMCs. V is TRBV20-1 and J is TRBJ2-1; no reliable D call. This TCR derives from a human donor with aplastic anemia. For the CDR3, the DNA is TGCAGTGCTAGCGACGGGCGGAGGCAGTTCTTC. It encodes CSASDGRRQFF.